This T cell receptor beta chain was identified in a study (dated by TCRdb to about 2016). This clonotype was observed a handful of times. The antigen it binds to is not known. Base qualities are not provided; no much larger clone lies one nucleotide away. As encoded in the germline V gene, CDR1 is LGHNA while CDR2 is YNFKEQ. Taken from cysteine to phenylalanine, the CDR3 has 16 residues. Just CDR3 DNA is preserved here, 48 bases in frame from base 1. Trimming at the junction amounts to 0 bases on V and 6 bases on J, and the germline ends lie 15 bases apart. Library preparation used RT-PCR. This sample was sequenced with an Illumina MiSeq. TCRdb cleaned the public reads at Q25 with fastp, built clones with MiXCR and kept in-frame beta chains. Merged by CDR3 protein, the rows form single entries marked with the most common genes and DNA. The sample table records approximately 720,000 distinct CDR3 sequences; over 12% of these occur just once. The ten largest clones take up 3.6% of the sample.

This chain joins TRBV4-2 to TRBJ2-4; the D gene is possibly TRBD2, with 6 bases matching. Sequencing used memory CD4+ T cells from blood. The receptor was isolated from a female donor in good health, serving as a healthy control. The DNA reads as follows: TGTGCCAGCAGCCAAGATGGCATACTAGCAGTAAACATTCAGTACTTC. Translated, this is CASSQDGILAVNIQYF.